This T cell receptor beta chain emerged from a study of blood T cell repertoires in COVID-19. In the original processing: The authors estimated nucleated cell counts from reference gene primer amplification. Clones were sequenced by immunoSEQ multiplex PCR, and TCRdb holds only the in-frame ones, with some missing. V, J and clone size reflect that table, while D and trimming were determined from the DNA. The sample yields under 250,000 clones, about 86% seen once. This CDR3 has 15 amino acids. The germline V and J ends were trimmed by 5 bases and 4 bases, with 17 bases remaining between them. Germline values: CDR1 MDHEN, CDR2 SYDVKM.

This sequence joins TRBV28 and TRBJ1-2, with D tentatively TRBD1 (5 bases). The sequencing input was peripheral blood. The origin of this receptor is a woman aged 55-75 years with acute or convalescent COVID-19. CDR3 in amino acids: CASSPREDAVYGYTF. CDR3 nucleotide sequence: TGTGCCAGCAGTCCCAGGGAGGATGCGGTCTATGGCTACACCTTC.